This TCR beta chain was documented in a study of OX40 agonist ivuxolimab in advanced cancers. Study details: An agonistic human IgG2 monoclonal antibody against OX40 (CD134) was given. The patients received ivuxolimab by intravenous route every 2 weeks at 0.01 to 10 mg/kg. Those treated in dose escalation had hepatocellular carcinoma, melanoma, renal cell cancer or head and neck cancer.

Clones were sequenced by immunoSEQ multiplex PCR, and TCRdb holds only the in-frame ones, with some missing. The repertoire has approximately 94,000 clones, approximately 89% of them found once; the top ten carry 0.15% to 0.2%. CDR3 length: 15 residues. Germline CDR1 GTSNPN, CDR2 SVGIG (reference sequence). V was shortened by 0 bases and J by 0 bases, with 9 bases between the two germline ends. The clonotype originates from an adult with an advanced solid tumor such as melanoma, head and neck, liver or kidney cancer. The V and J genes are TRBV30 and TRBJ1-5, with D hard to call. Material: CD4+ or CD8+ T cells sorted from blood, obtained in a trial of the OX40 agonist ivuxolimab. CDR3 region: CAWSVLLGSNQPQHF. In nucleotides, the CDR3 is TGTGCCTGGAGTGTACTTCTGGGTAGCAATCAGCCCCAGCATTTT.